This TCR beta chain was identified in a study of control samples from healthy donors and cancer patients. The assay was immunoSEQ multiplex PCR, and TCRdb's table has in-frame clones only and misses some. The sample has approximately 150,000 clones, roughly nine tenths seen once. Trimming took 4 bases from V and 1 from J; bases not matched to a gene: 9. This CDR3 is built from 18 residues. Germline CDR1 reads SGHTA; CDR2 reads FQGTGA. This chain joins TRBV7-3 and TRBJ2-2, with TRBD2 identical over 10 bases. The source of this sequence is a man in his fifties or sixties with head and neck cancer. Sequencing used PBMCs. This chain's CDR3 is CASSYGAPSGGNTGELFF. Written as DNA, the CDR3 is TGTGCCAGCAGCTATGGGGCCCCTAGCGGGGGGAACACCGGGGAGCTGTTTTTT.